The T cell receptor beta chain under discussion was sequenced for a study of blood T cell repertoires in COVID-19. Germline V gives CDR1 SGHDT, CDR2 YYEEEE. The CDR3 covers 15 residues. Trimming took off 0 bases at V and 0 bases at J, with 7 bases between the two ends. Those who participated ranged in age from about 18 to 89 years and resided in about two dozen US areas. Two negative PCRs, clearance, or symptom resolution were required of recovered Cohort 3 donors. TCRdb keeps only in-frame clones here, not all; method: immunoSEQ multiplex PCR. The sample lists approximately 490,000 clones, less than 90% occurring once.

This receptor was taken from a woman aged 55-70 years who had recovered from COVID-19. Sequences were obtained from PBMCs or T cells enriched from blood (not recorded which). V gene TRBV5-6 combines with J gene TRBJ1-5; D gene ambiguous. CDR3 loop: CASSLETPSNQPQHF. CDR3 sequence (DNA): TGTGCCAGCAGCTTGGAGACACCTAGCAATCAGCCCCAGCATTTT.